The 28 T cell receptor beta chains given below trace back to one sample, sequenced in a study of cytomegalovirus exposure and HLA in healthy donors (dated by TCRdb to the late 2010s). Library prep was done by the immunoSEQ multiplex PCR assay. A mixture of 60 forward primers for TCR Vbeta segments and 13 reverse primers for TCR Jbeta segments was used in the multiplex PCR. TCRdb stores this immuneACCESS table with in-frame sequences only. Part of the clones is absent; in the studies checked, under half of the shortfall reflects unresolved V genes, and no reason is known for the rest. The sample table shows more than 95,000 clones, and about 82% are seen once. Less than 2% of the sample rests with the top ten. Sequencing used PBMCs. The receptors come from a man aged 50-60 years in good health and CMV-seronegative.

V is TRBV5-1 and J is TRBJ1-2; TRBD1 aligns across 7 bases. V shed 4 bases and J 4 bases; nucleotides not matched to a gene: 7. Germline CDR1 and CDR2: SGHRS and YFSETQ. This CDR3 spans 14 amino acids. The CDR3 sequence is CASSPGQDPYGYTF. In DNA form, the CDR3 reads TGCGCCAGCAGCCCAGGACAGGACCCCTATGGCTACACCTTC.

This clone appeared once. CDR3 residues: CASSLDQRGDTQYF. The CDR3 DNA sequence: TGTGCCAGCAGCTTAGATCAGCGTGGAGATACGCAGTATTTT. This chain joins TRBV7-3 and TRBJ2-3; no definite D call. Trimming took 2 bases from V and 5 from J, leaving 11 bases between them. Germline V lookup: CDR1 SGHTA, CDR2 FQGTGA. There are 14 residues in the CDR3.

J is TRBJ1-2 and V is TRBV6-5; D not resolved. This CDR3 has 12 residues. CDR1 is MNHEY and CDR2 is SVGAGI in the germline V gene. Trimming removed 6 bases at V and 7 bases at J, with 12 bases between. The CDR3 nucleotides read TGTGCCAGCAGCTCATATAGTGGTGGCTACACCTTC. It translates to CASSSYSGGYTF.

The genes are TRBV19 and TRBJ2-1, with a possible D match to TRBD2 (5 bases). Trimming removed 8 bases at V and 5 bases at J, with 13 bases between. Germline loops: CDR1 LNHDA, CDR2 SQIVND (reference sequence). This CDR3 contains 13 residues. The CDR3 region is CASARGPNNEQFF. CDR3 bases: TGTGCCAGTGCCCGGGGTCCCAACAATGAGCAGTTCTTC. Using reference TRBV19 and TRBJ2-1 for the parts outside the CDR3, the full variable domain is DGGITQSPKYLFRKEGQNVTLSCEQNLNHDAMYWYRQDPGQGLRLIYYSQIVNDFQKGDIAEGYSVSREKKESFPLTVTSAQKNPTAFYLCASARGPNNEQFFGPGTRLTVL.

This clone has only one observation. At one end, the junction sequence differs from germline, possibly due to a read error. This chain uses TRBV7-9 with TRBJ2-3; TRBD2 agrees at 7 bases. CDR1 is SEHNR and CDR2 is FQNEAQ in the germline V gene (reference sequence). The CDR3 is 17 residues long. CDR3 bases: TGTTCCAGCAGCCTAACTAGCGCCGTTGCTAGCACAGATACGCAGTATTTT. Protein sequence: CSSSLTSAVASTDTQYF.

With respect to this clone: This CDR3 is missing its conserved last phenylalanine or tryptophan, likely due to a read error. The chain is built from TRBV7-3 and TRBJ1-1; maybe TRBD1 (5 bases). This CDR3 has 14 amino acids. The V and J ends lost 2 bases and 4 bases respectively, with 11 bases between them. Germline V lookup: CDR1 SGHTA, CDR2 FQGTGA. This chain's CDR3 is CASSLEGVATEAFL. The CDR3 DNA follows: TGTGCCAGCAGCTTAGAAGGGGTGGCCACTGAAGCTTTCCTT.

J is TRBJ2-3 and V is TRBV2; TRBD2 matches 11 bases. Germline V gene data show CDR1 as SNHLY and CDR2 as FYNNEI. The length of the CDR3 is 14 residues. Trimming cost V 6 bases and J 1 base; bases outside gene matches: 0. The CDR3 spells CASRTSGGTDTQYF. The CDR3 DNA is TGTGCCAGCAGGACTAGCGGGGGCACAGATACGCAGTATTTT.

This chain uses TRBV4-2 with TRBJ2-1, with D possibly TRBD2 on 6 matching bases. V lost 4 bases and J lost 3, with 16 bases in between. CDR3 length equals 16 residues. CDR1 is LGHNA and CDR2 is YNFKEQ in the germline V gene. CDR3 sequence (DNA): TGTGCCAGCAGCCTTCGAATCGGCGGGATCTACAATGAGCAGTTCTTC. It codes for CASSLRIGGIYNEQFF.

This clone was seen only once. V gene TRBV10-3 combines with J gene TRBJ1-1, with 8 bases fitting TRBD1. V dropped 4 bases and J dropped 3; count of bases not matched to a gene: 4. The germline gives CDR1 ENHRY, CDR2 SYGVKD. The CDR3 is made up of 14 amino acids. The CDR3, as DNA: TGTGCCATCAGTGCGATGACAGGGGACACTGAAGCTTTCTTT. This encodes CAISAMTGDTEAFF.

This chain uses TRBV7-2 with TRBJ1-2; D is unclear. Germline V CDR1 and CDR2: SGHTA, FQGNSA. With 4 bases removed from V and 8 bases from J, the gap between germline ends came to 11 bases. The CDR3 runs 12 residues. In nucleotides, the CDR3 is TGTGCCAGCAGCTCCCCTAGAGGAGGCTACACCTTC. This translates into CASSSPRGGYTF.

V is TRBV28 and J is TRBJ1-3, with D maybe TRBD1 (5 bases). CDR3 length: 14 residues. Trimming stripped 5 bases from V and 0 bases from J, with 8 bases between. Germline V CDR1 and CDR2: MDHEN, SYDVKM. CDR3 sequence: CASSTGSSGNTIYF. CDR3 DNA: TGTGCCAGCAGTACAGGTAGCTCTGGAAACACCATATATTTT. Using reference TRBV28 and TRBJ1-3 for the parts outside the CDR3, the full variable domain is DVKVTQSSRYLVKRTGEKVFLECVQDMDHENMFWYRQDPGLGLRLIYFSYDVKMKEKGDIPEGYSVSREKKERFSLILESASTNQTSMYLCASSTGSSGNTIYFGEGSWLTVV.

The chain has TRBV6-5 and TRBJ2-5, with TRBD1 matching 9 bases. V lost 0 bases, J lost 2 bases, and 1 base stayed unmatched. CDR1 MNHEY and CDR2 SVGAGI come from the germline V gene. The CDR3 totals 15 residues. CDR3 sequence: CASSYSGTGQETQYF. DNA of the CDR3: TGTGCCAGCAGTTACTCGGGGACAGGGCAAGAGACCCAGTACTTC.

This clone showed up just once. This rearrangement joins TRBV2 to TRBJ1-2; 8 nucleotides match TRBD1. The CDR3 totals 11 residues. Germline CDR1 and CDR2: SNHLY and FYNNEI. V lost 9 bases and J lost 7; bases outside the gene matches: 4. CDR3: CASGTGPGYTF. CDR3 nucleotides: TGTGCCAGTGGGACAGGTCCTGGCTACACCTTC. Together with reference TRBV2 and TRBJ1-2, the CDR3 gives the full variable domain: EPEVTQTPSHQVTQMGQEVILRCVPISNHLYFYWYRQILGQKVEFLVSFYNNEISEKSEIFDDQFSVERPDGSNFTLKIRSTKLEDSAMYFCASGTGPGYTFGSGTRLTVV.

The CDR3 DNA follows: TGTGCCAGCAGCTTAGCGTCGTCCTTTGCTTTCTTT. Its translation: CASSLASSFAFF. The chain links TRBV11-2 to TRBJ1-1; D not certain. Germline V gives CDR1 SGHAT, CDR2 FQNNGV. Trimming took off 1 base at V and 11 bases at J, with 11 bases between the two ends. This CDR3 contains 12 residues.

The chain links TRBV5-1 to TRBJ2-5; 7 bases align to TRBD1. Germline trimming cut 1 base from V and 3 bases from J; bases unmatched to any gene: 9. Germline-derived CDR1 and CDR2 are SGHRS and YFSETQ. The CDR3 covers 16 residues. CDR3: CASSLNPTGQKETQYF. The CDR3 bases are TGCGCCAGCAGCTTGAACCCGACGGGACAGAAAGAGACCCAGTACTTC.

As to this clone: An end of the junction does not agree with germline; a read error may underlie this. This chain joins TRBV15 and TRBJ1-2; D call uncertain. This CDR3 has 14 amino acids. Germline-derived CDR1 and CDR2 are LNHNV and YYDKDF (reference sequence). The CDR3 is CATSRGSGNYGYAF. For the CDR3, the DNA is TGTGCCACCAGCAGAGGGTCGGGGAACTATGGCTACGCCTTC.

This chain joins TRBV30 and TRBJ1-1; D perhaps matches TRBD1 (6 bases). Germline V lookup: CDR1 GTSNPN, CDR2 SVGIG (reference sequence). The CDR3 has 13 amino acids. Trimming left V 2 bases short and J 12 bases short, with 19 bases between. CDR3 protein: CAWSRGNRVKTFF. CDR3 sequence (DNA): TGTGCCTGGAGTCGTGGAAACAGGGTTAAAACTTTCTTT.

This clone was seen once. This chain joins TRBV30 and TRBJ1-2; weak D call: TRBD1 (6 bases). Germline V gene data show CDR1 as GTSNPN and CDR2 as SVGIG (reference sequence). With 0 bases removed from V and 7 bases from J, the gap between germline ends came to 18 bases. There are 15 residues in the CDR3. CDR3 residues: CAWSVPRQGSGGYTF. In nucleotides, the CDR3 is TGTGCCTGGAGTGTACCGCGGCAGGGGAGTGGTGGCTACACCTTC. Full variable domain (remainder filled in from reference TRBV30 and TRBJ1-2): SQTIHQWPATLVQPVGSPLSLECTVEGTSNPNLYWYRQAAGRGLQLLFYSVGIGQISSEVPQNLSASRPQDRQFILSSKKLLLSDSGFYLCAWSVPRQGSGGYTFGSGTRLTVV.

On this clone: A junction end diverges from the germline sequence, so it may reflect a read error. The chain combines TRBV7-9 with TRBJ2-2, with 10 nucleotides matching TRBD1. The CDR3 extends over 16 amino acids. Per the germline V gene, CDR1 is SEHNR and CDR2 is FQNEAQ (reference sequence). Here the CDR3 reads CSSSIRQGAGTGELFF. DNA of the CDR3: TGTTCCAGCAGCATCCGACAGGGGGCGGGGACCGGGGAGCTGTTTTTT.

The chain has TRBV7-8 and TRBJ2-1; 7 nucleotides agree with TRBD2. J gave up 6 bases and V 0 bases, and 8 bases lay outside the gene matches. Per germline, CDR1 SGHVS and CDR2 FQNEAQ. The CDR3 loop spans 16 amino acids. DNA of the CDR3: TGTGCCAGCAGCTTAGCCCAAAGCGGGGTAGTCAATGAGCAGTTCTTC. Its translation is CASSLAQSGVVNEQFF.

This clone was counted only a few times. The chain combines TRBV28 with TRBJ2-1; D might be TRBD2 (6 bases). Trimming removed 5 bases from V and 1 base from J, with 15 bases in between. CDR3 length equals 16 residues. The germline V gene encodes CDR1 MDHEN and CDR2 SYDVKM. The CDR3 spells CASSPPGLLSYNEQFF. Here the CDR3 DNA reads TGTGCCAGCAGTCCCCCGGGACTCCTGTCCTACAATGAGCAGTTCTTC.

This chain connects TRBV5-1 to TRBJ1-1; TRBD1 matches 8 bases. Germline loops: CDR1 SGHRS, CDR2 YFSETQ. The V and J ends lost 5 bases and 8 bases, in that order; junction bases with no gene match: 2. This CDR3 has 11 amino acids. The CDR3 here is CASRRQGEAFF. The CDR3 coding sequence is TGCGCCAGCAGAAGACAGGGGGAAGCTTTCTTT.

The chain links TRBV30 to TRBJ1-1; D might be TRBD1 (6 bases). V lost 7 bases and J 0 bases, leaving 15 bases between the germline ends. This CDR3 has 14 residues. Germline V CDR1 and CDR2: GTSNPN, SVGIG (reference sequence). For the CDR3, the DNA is TGTGCCTTTTCCGGGACACCGATGAACACTGAAGCTTTCTTT. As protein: CAFSGTPMNTEAFF.

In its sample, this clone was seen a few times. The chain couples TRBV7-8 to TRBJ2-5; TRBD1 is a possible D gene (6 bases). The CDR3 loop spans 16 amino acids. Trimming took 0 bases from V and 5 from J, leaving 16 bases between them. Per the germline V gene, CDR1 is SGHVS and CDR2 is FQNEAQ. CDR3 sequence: CASSLAYRERWETQYF. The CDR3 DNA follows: TGTGCCAGCAGCTTAGCATACAGGGAAAGGTGGGAGACCCAGTACTTC.

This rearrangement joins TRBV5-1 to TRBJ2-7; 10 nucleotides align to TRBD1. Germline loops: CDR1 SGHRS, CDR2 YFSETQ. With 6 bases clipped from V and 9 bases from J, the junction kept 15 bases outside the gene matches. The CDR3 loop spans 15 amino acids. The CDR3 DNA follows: TGCGCCAGCAAACAAGGGACAGGGGTTTTATCAGTGCAGTACTTC. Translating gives CASKQGTGVLSVQYF.

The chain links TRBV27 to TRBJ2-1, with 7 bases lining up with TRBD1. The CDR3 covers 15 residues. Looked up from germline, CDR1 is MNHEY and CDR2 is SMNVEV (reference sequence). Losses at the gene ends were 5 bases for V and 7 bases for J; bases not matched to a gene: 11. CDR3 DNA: TGTGCCAGCAGTCTAACAGGGGTATTATGGAATGAGCAGTTCTTC. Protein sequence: CASSLTGVLWNEQFF.

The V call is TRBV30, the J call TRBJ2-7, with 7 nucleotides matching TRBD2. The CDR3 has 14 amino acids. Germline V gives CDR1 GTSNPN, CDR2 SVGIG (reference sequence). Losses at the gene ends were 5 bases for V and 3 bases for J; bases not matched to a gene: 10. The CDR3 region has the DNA TGTGCCTGGGGTCTCGAAAGCGGGGTCTACGAGCAGTACTTC. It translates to CAWGLESGVYEQYF.

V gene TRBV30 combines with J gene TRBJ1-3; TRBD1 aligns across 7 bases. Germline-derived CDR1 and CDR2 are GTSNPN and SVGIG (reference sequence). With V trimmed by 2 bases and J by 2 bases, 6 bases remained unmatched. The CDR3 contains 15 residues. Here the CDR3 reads CAWSPKGAAGNTIYF. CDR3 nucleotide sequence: TGTGCCTGGAGTCCAAAGGGGGCTGCTGGAAACACCATATATTTT. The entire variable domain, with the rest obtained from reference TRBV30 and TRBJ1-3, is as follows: SQTIHQWPATLVQPVGSPLSLECTVEGTSNPNLYWYRQAAGRGLQLLFYSVGIGQISSEVPQNLSASRPQDRQFILSSKKLLLSDSGFYLCAWSPKGAAGNTIYFGEGSWLTVV.